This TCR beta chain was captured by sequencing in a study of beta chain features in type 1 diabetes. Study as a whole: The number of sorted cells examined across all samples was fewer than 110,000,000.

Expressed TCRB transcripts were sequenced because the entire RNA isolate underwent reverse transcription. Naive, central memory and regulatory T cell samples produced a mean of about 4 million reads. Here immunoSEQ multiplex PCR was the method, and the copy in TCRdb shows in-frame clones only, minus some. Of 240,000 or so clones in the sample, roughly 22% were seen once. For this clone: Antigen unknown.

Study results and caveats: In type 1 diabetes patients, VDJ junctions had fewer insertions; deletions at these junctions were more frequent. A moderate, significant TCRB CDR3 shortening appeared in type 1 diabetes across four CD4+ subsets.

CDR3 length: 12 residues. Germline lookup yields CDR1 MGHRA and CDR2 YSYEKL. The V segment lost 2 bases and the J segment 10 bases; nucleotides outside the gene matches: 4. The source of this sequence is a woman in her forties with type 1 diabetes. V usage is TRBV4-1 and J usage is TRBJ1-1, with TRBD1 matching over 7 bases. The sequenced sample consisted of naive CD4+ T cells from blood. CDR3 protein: CASSQPGGRAFF. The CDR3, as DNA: TGCGCCAGCAGCCAACCAGGGGGAAGAGCTTTCTTT.